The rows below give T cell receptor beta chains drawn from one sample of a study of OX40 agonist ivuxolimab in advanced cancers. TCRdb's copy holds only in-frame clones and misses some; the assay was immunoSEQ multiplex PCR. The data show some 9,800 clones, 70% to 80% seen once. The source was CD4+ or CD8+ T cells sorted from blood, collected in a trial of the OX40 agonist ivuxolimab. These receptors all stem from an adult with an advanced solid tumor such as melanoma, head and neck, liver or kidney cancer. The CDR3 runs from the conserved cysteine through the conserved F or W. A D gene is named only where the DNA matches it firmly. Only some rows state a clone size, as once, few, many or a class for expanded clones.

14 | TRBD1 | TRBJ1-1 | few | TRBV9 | CASSVEWTGGNAFF | TGTGCCAGCAGCGTAGAATGGACAGGGGGGAACGCTTTCTTT
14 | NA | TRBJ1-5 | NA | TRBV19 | CASNNGDSNQPQHF | TGTGCCAGCAATAACGGAGATAGCAATCAGCCCCAGCATTTT
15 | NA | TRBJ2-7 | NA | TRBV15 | CATSREEGGSYEQYF | TGTGCCACCAGCAGAGAAGAAGGGGGCTCCTACGAGCAGTACTTC
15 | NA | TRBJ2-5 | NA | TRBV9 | CASSARRGPQETQYF | TGTGCCAGCAGCGCTCGAAGGGGCCCCCAAGAGACCCAGTACTTC
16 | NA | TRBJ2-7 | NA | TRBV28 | CASSSTGTYTSYEQYF | TGTGCCAGCAGTTCCACCGGGACATACACCTCCTACGAGCAGTACTTC
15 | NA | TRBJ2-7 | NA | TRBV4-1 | CASSQDRAGLYEQYF | TGCGCCAGCAGCCAAGATAGGGCAGGACTCTACGAGCAGTACTTC
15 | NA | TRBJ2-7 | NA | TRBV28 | CASSSTGPLSYEQYF | TGTGCCAGCAGTTCCACAGGGCCCCTCTCCTACGAGCAGTACTTC
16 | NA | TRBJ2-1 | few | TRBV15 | CATSGGPGIFYNEQFF | TGTGCCACCAGCGGCGGACCCGGGATATTCTACAATGAGCAGTTCTTC
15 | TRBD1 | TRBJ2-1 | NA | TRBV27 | CASSFGTGTSNEQFF | TGTGCCAGCAGTTTCGGGACAGGGACCTCCAATGAGCAGTTCTTC
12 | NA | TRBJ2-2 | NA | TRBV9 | CASTRGTGELFF | TGTGCCAGCACCCGTGGCACCGGGGAGCTGTTTTTT
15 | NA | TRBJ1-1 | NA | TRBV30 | CAWISRGPMNTEAFF | TGTGCCTGGATTTCAAGGGGACCTATGAACACTGAAGCTTTCTTT
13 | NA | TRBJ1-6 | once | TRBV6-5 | CASQSSYNSPLHF | TGTGCCAGCCAGAGCTCCTATAATTCACCCCTCCACTTT
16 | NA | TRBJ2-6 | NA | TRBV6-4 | CASSVGTGTGANVLTF | TGTGCCAGCAGTGTCGGCACAGGAACTGGGGCCAACGTCCTGACTTTC
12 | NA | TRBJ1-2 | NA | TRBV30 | CAWDSGRNGYTF | TGTGCCTGGGACTCGGGACGGAATGGCTACACCTTC
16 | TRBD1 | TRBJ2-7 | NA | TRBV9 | CASSVEGTALDYEQYF | TGTGCCAGCAGCGTTGAAGGGACAGCCCTCGACTACGAGCAGTACTTC
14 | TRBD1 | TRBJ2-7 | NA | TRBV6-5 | CASSLLGQGHEQYF | TGTGCCAGCAGTTTGTTAGGACAGGGCCACGAGCAGTACTTC
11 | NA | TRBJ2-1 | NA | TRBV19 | CASYFYNEQFF | TGTGCCAGTTATTTCTACAATGAGCAGTTCTTC
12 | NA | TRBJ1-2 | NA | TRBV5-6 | CASSSRKDGYTF | TGTGCCAGCAGCTCTAGGAAGGATGGCTACACCTTC
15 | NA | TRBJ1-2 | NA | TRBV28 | CASSLGGEGVYGYTF | TGTGCCAGCAGTTTAGGGGGGGAAGGTGTTTATGGCTACACCTTC
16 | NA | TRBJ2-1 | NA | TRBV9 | CASSQGVAGSYNEQFF | TGTGCCAGCAGCCAAGGGGTGGCAGGGTCCTACAATGAGCAGTTCTTC
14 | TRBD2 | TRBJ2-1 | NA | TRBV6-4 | CASSGLAGGNEQFF | TGTGCCAGCAGTGGACTAGCGGGAGGCAATGAGCAGTTCTTC
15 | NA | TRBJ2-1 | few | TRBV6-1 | CASGVDAEGPNEQFF | TGTGCCAGTGGGGTCGACGCGGAAGGCCCGAATGAGCAGTTCTTC
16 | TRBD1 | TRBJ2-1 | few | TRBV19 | CASSIDWTGYLAEQFF | TGTGCCAGTAGTATAGATTGGACAGGGTACCTTGCCGAGCAGTTCTTC
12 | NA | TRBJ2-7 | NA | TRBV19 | CATSLGAGEQYF | TGTGCCACTAGCCTTGGGGCTGGCGAGCAGTACTTC
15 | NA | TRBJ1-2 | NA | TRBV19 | CASSPGWQGIDGYTF | TGTGCCAGTAGCCCCGGGTGGCAGGGGATAGATGGCTACACCTTC
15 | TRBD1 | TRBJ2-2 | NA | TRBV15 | CATRATGMGAGELFF | TGTGCCACCAGGGCGACAGGGATGGGCGCCGGGGAGCTGTTTTTT
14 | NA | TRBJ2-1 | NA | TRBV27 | CASSLSENYNEQFF | TGTGCCAGCAGTCTTTCGGAGAACTACAATGAGCAGTTCTTC
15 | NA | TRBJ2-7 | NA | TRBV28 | CASSLHQRPPDEQYF | TGTGCCAGCAGTTTGCACCAGAGACCCCCAGACGAGCAGTACTTC
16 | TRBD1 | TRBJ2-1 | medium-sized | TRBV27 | CASSLSPGQGTNEQFF | TGTGCCAGCAGTTTATCGCCGGGACAGGGTACGAATGAGCAGTTCTTC
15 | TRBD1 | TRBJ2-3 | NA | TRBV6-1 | CASSVETGGADTQYF | TGTGCCAGCAGTGTCGAGACAGGGGGCGCAGATACGCAGTATTTT
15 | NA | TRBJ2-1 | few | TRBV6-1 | CASSEIRGNLNEQFF | TGTGCCAGCAGTGAAATTCGAGGCAATCTCAATGAGCAGTTCTTC
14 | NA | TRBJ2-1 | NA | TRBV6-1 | CASSEDGGYNEQFF | TGTGCCAGCAGTGAAGACGGGGGCTACAATGAGCAGTTCTTC
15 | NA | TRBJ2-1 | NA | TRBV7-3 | CASSSTGTPYNEQFF | TGTGCCAGCAGCTCTACGGGGACACCCTACAATGAGCAGTTCTTC
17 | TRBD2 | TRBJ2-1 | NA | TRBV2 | CASSVYPSGSSYNEQFF | TGTGCCAGCAGTGTGTATCCTAGCGGGAGCTCCTACAATGAGCAGTTCTTC
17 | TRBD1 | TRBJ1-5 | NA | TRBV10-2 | CASGSGGPPSYDQPQHF | TGCGCCAGCGGATCAGGGGGCCCCCCCTCTTATGATCAGCCCCAGCATTTT
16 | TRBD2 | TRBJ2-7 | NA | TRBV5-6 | CASSNKLAGQNYEQYF | TGTGCCAGCAGCAACAAACTAGCGGGACAGAACTACGAGCAGTACTTC
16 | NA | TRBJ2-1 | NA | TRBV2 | CASSPTDSGSYNEQFF | TGTGCCAGCAGTCCTACTGATAGCGGCTCCTACAATGAGCAGTTCTTC
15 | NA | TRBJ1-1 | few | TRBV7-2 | CASSFFTGADTEAFF | TGTGCCAGCAGCTTTTTTACGGGGGCTGACACTGAAGCTTTCTTT
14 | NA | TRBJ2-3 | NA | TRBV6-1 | CASSPGEITDTQYF | TGTGCCAGCAGCCCTGGGGAGATTACAGATACGCAGTATTTT